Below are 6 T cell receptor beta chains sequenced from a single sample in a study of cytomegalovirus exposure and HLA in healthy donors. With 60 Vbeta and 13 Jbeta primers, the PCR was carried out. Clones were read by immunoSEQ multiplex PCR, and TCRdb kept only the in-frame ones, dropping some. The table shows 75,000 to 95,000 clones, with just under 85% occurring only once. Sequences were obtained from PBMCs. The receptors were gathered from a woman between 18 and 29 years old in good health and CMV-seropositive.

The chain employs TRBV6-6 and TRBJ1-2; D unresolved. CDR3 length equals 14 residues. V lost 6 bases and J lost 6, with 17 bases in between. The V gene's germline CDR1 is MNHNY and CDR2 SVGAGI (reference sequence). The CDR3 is CASRLSLERDGYTF. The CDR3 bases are TGTGCCAGCAGGTTGTCGTTGGAACGGGATGGCTACACCTTC.

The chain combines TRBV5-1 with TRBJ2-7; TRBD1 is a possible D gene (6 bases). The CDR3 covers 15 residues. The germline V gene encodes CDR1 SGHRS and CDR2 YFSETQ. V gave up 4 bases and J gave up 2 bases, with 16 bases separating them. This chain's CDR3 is CASSLLQGSAYEQYF. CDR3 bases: TGCGCCAGCAGCCTCCTGCAGGGGTCTGCCTACGAGCAGTACTTC.

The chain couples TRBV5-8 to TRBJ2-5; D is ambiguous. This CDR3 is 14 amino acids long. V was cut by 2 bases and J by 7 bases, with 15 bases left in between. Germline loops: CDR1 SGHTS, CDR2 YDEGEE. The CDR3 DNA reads TGTGCCAGCAGCTTAATTCCATTGCCAGTGACCCAGTACTTC. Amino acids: CASSLIPLPVTQYF.

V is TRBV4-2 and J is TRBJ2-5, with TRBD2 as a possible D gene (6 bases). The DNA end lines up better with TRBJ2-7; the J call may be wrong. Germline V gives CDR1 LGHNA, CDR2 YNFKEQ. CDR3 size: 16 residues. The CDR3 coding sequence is TGTGCCAGCAGCCAACCCACTCTGCGGGACGGCTACGAGCAGTACTTC. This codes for CASSQPTLRDGYEQYF.

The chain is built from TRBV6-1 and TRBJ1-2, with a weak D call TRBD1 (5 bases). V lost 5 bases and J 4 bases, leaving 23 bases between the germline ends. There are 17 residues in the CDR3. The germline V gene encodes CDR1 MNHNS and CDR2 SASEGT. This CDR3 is CASSQGDIDRPFYGYTF. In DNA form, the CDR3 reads TGTGCCAGCAGTCAAGGGGATATCGACAGACCCTTCTATGGCTACACCTTC.

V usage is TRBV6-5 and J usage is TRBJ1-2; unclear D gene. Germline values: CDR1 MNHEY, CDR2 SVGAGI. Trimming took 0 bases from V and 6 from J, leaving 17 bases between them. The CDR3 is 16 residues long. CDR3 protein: CASSYSMGSHVDGYTF. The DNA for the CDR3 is TGTGCCAGCAGTTACTCGATGGGCTCCCACGTGGATGGCTACACCTTC.